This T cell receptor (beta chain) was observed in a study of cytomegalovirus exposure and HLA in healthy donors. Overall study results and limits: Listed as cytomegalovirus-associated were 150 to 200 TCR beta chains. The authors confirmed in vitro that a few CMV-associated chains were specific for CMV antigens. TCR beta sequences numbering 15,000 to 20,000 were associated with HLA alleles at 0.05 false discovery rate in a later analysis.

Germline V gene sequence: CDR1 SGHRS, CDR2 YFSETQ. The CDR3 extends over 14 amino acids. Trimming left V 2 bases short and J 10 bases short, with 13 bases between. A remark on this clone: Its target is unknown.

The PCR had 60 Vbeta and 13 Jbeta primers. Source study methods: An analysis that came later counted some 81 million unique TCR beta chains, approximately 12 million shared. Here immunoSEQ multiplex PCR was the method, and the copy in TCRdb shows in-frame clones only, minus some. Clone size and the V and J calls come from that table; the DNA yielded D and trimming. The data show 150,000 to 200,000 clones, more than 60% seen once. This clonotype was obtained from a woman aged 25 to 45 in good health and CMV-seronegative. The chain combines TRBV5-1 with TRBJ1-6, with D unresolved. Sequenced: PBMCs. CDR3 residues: CASSFDKSGSPLHF. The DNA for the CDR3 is TGCGCCAGCAGCTTCGATAAAAGCGGCTCACCCCTCCACTTT. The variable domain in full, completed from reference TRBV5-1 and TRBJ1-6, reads KAGVTQTPRYLIKTRGQQVTLSCSPISGHRSVSWYQQTPGQGLQFLFEYFSETQRNKGNFPGRFSGRQFSNSRSEMNVSTLELGDSALYLCASSFDKSGSPLHFGNGTRLTVT.